Below are 13 T cell receptor beta chains sequenced from a single sample in a study of TIL therapy for anti-PD-1-resistant metastatic lung cancer. Time point described: pre-treatment sample, taken before nivolumab and TIL therapy. The tumor samples were excised metastases, mostly pleural nodules or supraclavicular lymph nodes. This was the immunoSEQ v3 assay. Generated by immunoSEQ multiplex PCR, the TCRdb table keeps only in-frame clones and is missing some. Of more than 90,000 clones listed, roughly 65% are singletons. The sample consisted of tumor tissue, taken at baseline. The receptor set was obtained from a person between 25 and 80 years old with non-small cell lung cancer.

The J gene is TRBJ2-6, the V gene TRBV7-9; possibly TRBD2 for D (6 bases). The V and J ends lost 3 bases and 11 bases respectively, with 17 bases between them. The germline V gene encodes CDR1 SEHNR and CDR2 FQNEAQ (reference sequence). This CDR3 is 15 amino acids long. Here the CDR3 reads CASSFGDQRVDVLTF. CDR3 nucleotide sequence: TGTGCCAGCAGCTTTGGTGATCAGCGGGTCGACGTCCTGACTTTC.

This clone appeared a few times. CDR3 loop: CASATGAGASYNEQFF. CDR3 nucleotides: TGCGCCAGCGCGACTGGGGCGGGAGCCTCTTACAATGAGCAGTTCTTC. The chain joins TRBV5-1 to TRBJ2-1, with 7 bases fitting TRBD2. From germline, CDR1 is SGHRS and CDR2 YFSETQ. Trimming cost V 7 bases and J 4 bases; bases outside gene matches: 14. The CDR3 covers 16 residues.

V is TRBV4-3 and J is TRBJ2-3; the D gene is possibly TRBD2 (6 bases). Germline V gene data show CDR1 as LGHNA and CDR2 as YSLEER. V was clipped by 4 bases and J by 0 bases, with 8 bases between them. The CDR3 runs 14 residues. CDR3 loop: CASSPGTSTDTQYF. The CDR3 DNA follows: TGCGCCAGCAGCCCCGGGACTAGCACAGATACGCAGTATTTT.

This clone was observed a few times. The chain couples TRBV29-1 to TRBJ2-1; D ambiguous. Germline CDR1 SQVTM, CDR2 ANQGSEA. This CDR3 contains 12 residues. Trimming cost V 7 bases and J 7 bases, with 14 bases left between them. CDR3 in DNA: TGCAGCGAAATTACAATGGGTAATGAGCAGTTCTTC. It yields the protein CSEITMGNEQFF.

This clone showed up just a few times. The chain recombines TRBV10-2 with TRBJ1-2; 9 nucleotides match TRBD1. Trimming removed 4 bases from V and 8 bases from J; junction bases left unmatched: 5. This CDR3 is 13 amino acids long. Germline V CDR1 and CDR2: WSHSY, SAAADI. CDR3 in amino acids: CASSARTGEGYTF. The CDR3 DNA reads as TGCGCCAGCAGTGCGAGGACAGGGGAGGGCTACACCTTC.

This clone was recorded once. V and J are TRBV4-1 and TRBJ2-7, with D possibly TRBD1 on 6 matching bases. This CDR3 region has 12 residues. Germline V gene sequence: CDR1 MGHRA, CDR2 YSYEKL. The V end was cut by 4 bases, the J end by 4 bases, with 8 bases between. The CDR3 here is CASSPDSYEQYF. The CDR3 DNA reads as TGCGCCAGCAGCCCGGACAGTTACGAGCAGTACTTC.

The gene calls are TRBV11-3 and TRBJ2-3; D remains unclear. The CDR3 has 13 amino acids. Trimming removed 5 bases from V and 8 bases from J, with 14 bases in between. CDR1 is SGHNT and CDR2 is YENEEA in the germline V gene. The CDR3: CASSREKGTTQYF. The CDR3 nucleotides read TGTGCCAGCAGCCGTGAGAAGGGAACTACGCAGTATTTT.

This clone turned up a few times. The chain uses TRBV28 and TRBJ2-7; TRBD1 is a possible D gene (5 bases). Per the germline V gene, CDR1 is MDHEN and CDR2 is SYDVKM. The CDR3 is 17 residues long. The ends were cut back, 6 bases at V and 4 bases at J, with 25 bases in the middle. CDR3 in DNA: TGTGCCAGCAGCCTAGGTAGCTGGGGCGTCGGTAATTACGAGCAGTACTTC. Amino acids: CASSLGSWGVGNYEQYF.

The genes are TRBV4-2 and TRBJ2-7, with 13 bases matching TRBD2. The germline V gene has CDR1 LGHNA and CDR2 YNFKEQ. V shed 1 base and J 5 bases; nucleotides not matched to a gene: 8. The CDR3 runs 17 residues. CDR3 protein: CASSQGGLAGVSDEQYF. In DNA, the CDR3 is TGTGCCAGCAGCCAAGGAGGACTAGCGGGAGTTAGCGACGAGCAGTACTTC.

This clone showed up just a few times. The rearrangement joins TRBV19 to TRBJ2-2, with 9 bases matching TRBD1. Germline V gene lookup returns CDR1 LNHDA and CDR2 SQIVND (reference sequence). CDR3 length: 15 amino acids. Trimming removed 4 bases from V and 4 bases from J; junction bases left unmatched: 4. CDR3 sequence: CASSTGTGSTGELFF. The CDR3 coding sequence is TGTGCCAGTAGTACCGGGACAGGGAGCACCGGGGAGCTGTTTTTT. The full variable domain, in which reference TRBV19 and TRBJ2-2 provide the parts outside the CDR3, is DGGITQSPKYLFRKEGQNVTLSCEQNLNHDAMYWYRQDPGQGLRLIYYSQIVNDFQKGDIAEGYSVSREKKESFPLTVTSAQKNPTAFYLCASSTGTGSTGELFFGEGSRLTVL.

The gene calls are TRBV9 and TRBJ1-2; D is unresolved. Germline loops: CDR1 SGDLS, CDR2 YYNGEE. CDR3 size: 16 residues. Deletions cut 3 bases from V and 3 bases from J, with 18 bases between. Here the CDR3 DNA reads TGTGCCAGCAGCGCCGCGACGGGCAACTGGGACTATGGCTACACCTTC. Amino acids: CASSAATGNWDYGYTF.

The chain carries TRBV4-3 and TRBJ1-2; D is unclear. Germline-derived CDR1 and CDR2 are LGHNA and YSLEER. The CDR3 is 16 residues long. Trimming removed 2 bases at V and 0 bases at J, with 13 bases between. The CDR3 DNA reads as TGCGCCAGCAGCCAAATAATACAGAAGGCTAACTATGGCTACACCTTC. It translates to CASSQIIQKANYGYTF.

The chain combines TRBV5-8 with TRBJ1-6; D remains unclear. Trimming stripped 0 bases from V and 10 bases from J, with 17 bases between. The V gene's germline CDR1 is SGHTS and CDR2 YDEGEE. The CDR3 loop spans 16 amino acids. DNA of the CDR3: TGTGCCAGCAGCTTGGGTAACGGCCCCGCGGGATCACCCCTCCACTTT. This codes for CASSLGNGPAGSPLHF.